This entry features one TCR beta chain sequence. Sequencing used immunoSEQ multiplex PCR; TCRdb keeps in-frame clones, though not all of them. This sample has about 40,000 clones, with approximately 87% found just once. Germline assignment: CDR1 MNHNS and CDR2 SASEGT. The CDR3 contains 14 residues. V lost 4 bases and J 0 bases, leaving 9 bases between the germline ends. The sample comes from a study of T cell changes during pregnancy in multiple sclerosis. The rearrangement links TRBV6-1 to TRBJ1-1; tentatively, D is TRBD1 (6 bases). The source is a female donor in good health, enrolled as a control in a pregnancy study. The source was peripheral blood, collected in the second trimester of pregnancy. The DNA of the CDR3 is TGTGCCAGCAGTGTCGGGACACTGAACACTGAAGCTTTCTTT. Translated, it gives CASSVGTLNTEAFF.